This T cell receptor beta chain was found in a study of blood T cell repertoires in COVID-19 (TCRdb year 2020). A note on the overall study: The collaborator samples originated in the United States, Italy and Spain and spanned the acute and convalescent phases of COVID-19. The samples were drawn from two sources: the first 160 participants of the ongoing ImmuneRACE study, and 1,254 subjects contributed by 6 global collaborators. Subjects who had been exposed to COVID-19, were actively infected with it, or had recovered from it provided the deeply sampled blood TCRbeta repertoires that made up the dataset. The prospective study material was composed of cDNA or gDNA derived from T cells, B-cell-depleted T cells, or PBMCs. Nearly every sample came with metadata listing a de-identified subject ID, COVID-19 status, age in years and sex. A freely available public database, intended as a resource for researchers studying the immune response to SARS-CoV-2, is where the repertoires were released. Where available, HLA class I and class II types were taken from metadata supplied by the sample provider and were not determined by assay-based typing.

Here is what the overall study found, with its caveats: The quantity of clinical and demographic metadata differed by source and by participant and was supplied without curation.

TCRbeta CDR3 regions were amplified from genomic DNA by means of the immunoSEQ Assay, a bias-controlled multiplex PCR. In the source study's methods: The number of nucleated cells in each sample was estimated from the amplification of reference gene primers within the assay. To quantify the absolute abundance of each unique TCRbeta CDR3 rearrangement, sequence reads were collapsed and filtered. For each sample, productive Simpson clonality was calculated as the square root of Simpson's diversity index across productive rearrangements. TCRdb obtained this table from immuneACCESS and retained in-frame rearrangements with V and J assigned. These tables miss some clones; where compared with another copy, unresolved V genes account for less than half of the shortfall, and the remainder is unexplained. V, J and clone size are those of that table, while D and trimming were read from the DNA. The sample profile shows roughly 21,000 clones; approximately 86% of them were found once. The ten largest make up roughly a sixth of the sample.

With respect to this clone: It lacks a known antigen. No base qualities exist here, and no much larger clone lies one base off it.

The CDR1 and CDR2 encoded by the germline V gene are MNHNS and SASEGT. The CDR3 runs 16 amino acids, cysteine and phenylalanine included. Only CDR3 DNA remains: 48 bases, in frame from the first base. V gives up 3 bases and J gives up 0 bases, and the segment between their germline ends measures 12 bases. The collaborating institutions used their own protocols to collect whole blood in K2EDTA tubes. For TCRbeta analysis, collaborators shipped samples as frozen whole blood, isolated PBMCs, or DNA extracted from either of those sample types. The clonotype originates from a human donor with acute or convalescent COVID-19. The donor label of this sample is uncertain. The chain is encoded by TRBV6-1 joined to TRBJ1-5, with no D gene named confidently. The source material was peripheral blood. The CDR3 region reads CASSERRLTSNQPQHF. DNA sequence: TGTGCCAGCAGTGAGAGGCGGCTCACTAGCAATCAGCCCCAGCATTTT.